This T cell receptor (beta chain) was found in a study of shared clonotypes between healthy human individuals (dated by TCRdb to the early 2020s). About the study as a whole: Two women and a few men aged 18 to 49 years were included in the cohort. To estimate repertoire size and how much clonotypes are shared between individuals, the study performed deep sequencing of blood TCR repertoires from a handful of healthy adults. For each donor, three plates each were used for CD4 naive and CD4 memory, two plates were used for CD8 naive, and one plate was used for CD8 memory. Per donor, leukapheresis produced somewhere between about 0.9 and 9.5 billion PBMCs. To increase sequencing depth and limit assay-specific biases, TCR repertoire library preparation and sequencing were carried out by different laboratories using diverse techniques. The full study reports these points: Rarefaction of sorted-subset datasets indicated incomplete sequencing despite the large sequencing depth. Compared with non-shared clonotypes, the clonotypes found in all four sorted-subset donors had higher generation probabilities. Because the study included only a small number of donors, the genetic and exposure-history diversity represented was limited. Across a handful of donors, around 5% of naive CD4, roughly 3.4% of naive CD8, about 2% of memory CD4, and under 0.45% of memory CD8 clonotypes were shared. Naive subsets generally had larger estimated clonotype richness than memory subsets. Only blood was sampled, and tissue TCR repertoires likely differ from those in blood. Pairwise subsampling indicated that sequencing depth was expected to affect the degree of clonotype sharing among donors.

Healthy HIV-negative adults with no recently reported acute infections or vaccinations were included as donors. All donors were Caucasian adults living in Nashville, Tennessee, USA. CD4+ T cells were enriched by magnetic negative selection; naive cells were then positively selected on CD45RA, and the negative fraction formed the memory subset. Blood was obtained by leukapheresis, after which PBMCs were separated by Ficoll-Histopaque density gradient centrifugation and cryopreserved in liquid nitrogen vapor phase. Analytical flow cytometry was used to check the purity and quantity of every magnetically sorted T cell population. Genomic DNA was isolated from each sorted fraction and quantified by UV absorbance on a Nanodrop 2000c. Using the deep immunoSEQ assay, multiplex PCR amplified TCR CDR3 regions from genomic DNA. For each cell subset, the extracted genomic DNA was distributed evenly across all wells of several immunoSEQ 96-well plates, and each plate served as one replicate. For sorted subsets, approximately 200 ng of genomic DNA, equivalent to roughly 33,000 T cell genomes, went into each replicate PCR. Purified libraries were quantified with a Qubit 3.0 fluorometer, sized on a Bioanalyzer 2100, and re-quantified with the KAPA Library Quantification kit. A separate single-read 150-cycle Illumina NextSeq 550 flow cell was used to sequence each immunoSEQ 96-well plate. From the authors' description of their analysis: The immunoSEQ output contained only junctional sequences without quality scores, so filtering could not match that applied to full-length reads. To assign V/J genes and CDR3, sequences were annotated against IMGT germline references using PyIR, a Python wrapper for IgBLAST v1.9. Reads were filtered out if the reads had weak V/J assignments (E-value above 1e-6), no CDR3, stop codons, out-of-frame junctions, or ambiguous translated residues. V3J clonotypes were defined as sequences sharing the same inferred V gene, J gene, and CDR3 amino acid sequence. Percentage overlap between repertoires was computed as shared unique clonotypes divided by the size of the smaller repertoire. RTK rarefaction, the Chao1 estimator, and Recon v2.1 estimates of unobserved clonotypes were used to assess repertoire richness. Generation probabilities were computed with OLGA for all TCRbeta clonotypes obtained by the gDNA method from four donors. Held by TCRdb, this immuneACCESS table contains in-frame sequences only and omits some clones. Under half of the omission traces to an unresolved V gene where checked; the cause of the rest is unknown. V and J calls and clone size follow that table, whereas D and trimming were derived from the DNA. For this sample the table gives about 1 million clones, of which about 76% were detected only once. In total, the top ten clones hold 1.4% to 1.5% of the sample.

This clone was observed a few times. Its antigen remains unidentified. No base qualities exist here, and no much larger clone lies one base off it. Its CDR3 holds 14 amino acids, cysteine through phenylalanine. Just CDR3 DNA is preserved here, 42 bases in frame from base 1. V is pared back by 4 bases and J by 2 bases, with 12 bases lying between the germline termini. The germline V gene (reference sequence) yields SGHNT for CDR1 and YYREEE for CDR2. The sequence derives from a man aged 18 to 35 in good health. The source material was memory CD4+ T cells sorted from blood. The sample's cell subset or site label, decoded: CD45RA-negative fraction. The rearranged segments are TRBV5-4 and TRBJ1-1; the D gene is unclear. The DNA sequence is given as TGTGCCAGCAGCACGGACCTAACAAACACTGAAGCTTTCTTT. This translates into CASSTDLTNTEAFF.